Shown below are 18 T cell receptor beta chains from a single sample sequenced in a study of OX40 agonist ivuxolimab in advanced cancers. Some clones are missing from TCRdb's copy, which holds only in-frame ones; the method was immunoSEQ multiplex PCR. The sample lists 75,000 to 95,000 clones, 70% to 90% occurring once. Sample: CD4+ or CD8+ T cells sorted from blood, taken in a trial of the OX40 agonist ivuxolimab. Every receptor here comes from an adult with an advanced solid tumor such as melanoma, head and neck, liver or kidney cancer.

The V call is TRBV7-8, the J call TRBJ2-7; 8 bases map to TRBD2. This CDR3 is built from 16 residues. J was trimmed by 0 bases and V by 5 bases; bases with no gene match: 9. Germline V gene lookup returns CDR1 SGHVS and CDR2 FQNEAQ. The CDR3 DNA sequence: TGTGCCAGCAGCCCAGTTAGCGGGACCTACTCCTACGAGCAGTACTTC. This translates into CASSPVSGTYSYEQYF.

The chain has TRBV18 and TRBJ2-3; the D is unclear. CDR1 and CDR2 (germline): KGHSH, LQKENI. V lost 3 bases and J lost 4, with 17 bases in between. CDR3 length: 16 residues. DNA for the CDR3: TGTGCCAGCTCACCGGCGAGGCCCTCCCGGTCAGATACGCAGTATTTT. Amino acid sequence: CASSPARPSRSDTQYF.

The V call is TRBV28, the J call TRBJ2-1; 11 nucleotides line up with TRBD2. This CDR3 is built from 16 residues. Losses at the gene ends were 5 bases for V and 5 bases for J; bases not matched to a gene: 8. The germline V gene encodes CDR1 MDHEN and CDR2 SYDVKM. CDR3 nucleotides: TGTGCCAGCAGTACCCCGGGACTAGCGGAAAACAATGAGCAGTTCTTC. It yields the protein CASSTPGLAENNEQFF. Drawing the rest from reference TRBV28 and TRBJ2-1, the complete variable domain is DVKVTQSSRYLVKRTGEKVFLECVQDMDHENMFWYRQDPGLGLRLIYFSYDVKMKEKGDIPEGYSVSREKKERFSLILESASTNQTSMYLCASSTPGLAENNEQFFGPGTRLTVL.

V is TRBV12-5 and J is TRBJ2-5; 10 nucleotides line up with TRBD1. Germline V gene sequence: CDR1 LGHNT, CDR2 FRNRAP. The ends lost 6 bases at V and 7 bases at J; junction bases unmatched: 2. There are 12 residues in the CDR3. The CDR3 protein is CASGDRGPTQYF. The CDR3 bases are TGTGCTAGTGGAGACAGGGGGCCGACCCAGTACTTC.

The chain uses TRBV7-3 and TRBJ1-3; D not resolved. Trimming stripped 0 bases from V and 4 bases from J, with 4 bases between. The CDR3 is 13 residues long. CDR1 SGHTA and CDR2 FQGTGA come from the germline V gene. CDR3 DNA: TGTGCCAGCAGCTTAACCCTAGGAAACACCATATATTTT. Protein sequence: CASSLTLGNTIYF.

The chain carries TRBV28 and TRBJ2-3; D gene unclear. The CDR3 is made up of 12 amino acids. V was trimmed by 8 bases and J by 0 bases, leaving 6 bases between them. Looked up from germline, CDR1 is MDHEN and CDR2 is SYDVKM. The CDR3, as DNA: TGTGCCAGCCAGTCTAGCACAGATACGCAGTATTTT. Residues: CASQSSTDTQYF.

V gene TRBV19 combines with J gene TRBJ2-5, with D perhaps assigned TRBD1 or TRBD2 (5 bases each). Trimming removed 8 bases at V and 4 bases at J, with 11 bases between. The CDR3 sequence is 12 residues long. Germline V gene sequence: CDR1 LNHDA, CDR2 SQIVND (reference sequence). CDR3 residues: CASGGWGETQYF. CDR3 DNA: TGTGCCAGTGGGGGATGGGGAGAGACCCAGTACTTC.

The chain uses TRBV30 and TRBJ2-5; 8 bases map to TRBD1. The J call may be wrong; the DNA end is better matched by TRBJ2-7. Germline V lookup: CDR1 GTSNPN, CDR2 SVGIG (reference sequence). This CDR3 contains 13 residues. The CDR3 loop reads CAWSAGTGYEQYF. The CDR3 nucleotides read TGTGCCTGGAGTGCCGGGACAGGCTACGAGCAGTACTTC.

The rearrangement joins TRBV2 to TRBJ2-1, with 8 bases aligning to TRBD1. The CDR3 is made up of 16 amino acids. V was clipped by 2 bases and J by 1 base; unmatched bases: 4. In germline, CDR1 is SNHLY, CDR2 FYNNEI. For the CDR3, the DNA is TGTGCCAGCAGTGAATCCGGACAGGGTTCCTACAATGAGCAGTTCTTC. It codes for CASSESGQGSYNEQFF.

The chain carries TRBV30 and TRBJ2-5; a possible D gene is TRBD1 (6 bases). V lost 7 bases to trimming and J lost 3 bases, with 18 bases between them. This CDR3 contains 14 residues. Germline V gene lookup returns CDR1 GTSNPN and CDR2 SVGIG (reference sequence). Here the CDR3 DNA reads TGTGCCTTTTCCCTTTGGACAGCTGAAGAGACCCAGTACTTC. The encoded protein is CAFSLWTAEETQYF. Full variable domain (missing parts from reference TRBV30 and TRBJ2-5): SQTIHQWPATLVQPVGSPLSLECTVEGTSNPNLYWYRQAAGRGLQLLFYSVGIGQISSEVPQNLSASRPQDRQFILSSKKLLLSDSGFYLCAFSLWTAEETQYFGPGTRLLVL.

This clone appeared once. V is TRBV10-3 and J is TRBJ2-1; weak D call: TRBD1 (5 bases). Germline CDR1 is ENHRY and CDR2 is SYGVKD. The CDR3 has 13 amino acids. V gave up 6 bases and J gave up 8 bases, with 14 bases separating them. The CDR3 nucleotides are TGTGCCATCAGGGATTCCTTAGGGGATGAGCAGTTCTTC. Translating it yields CAIRDSLGDEQFF.

The rearrangement links TRBV9 to TRBJ1-2; tentatively, D is TRBD1 (5 bases). Germline CDR1 is SGDLS and CDR2 is YYNGEE. The CDR3 runs 17 residues. V lost 2 bases and J lost 5, with 22 bases in between. Here the CDR3 DNA reads TGTGCCAGCAGCGTTGTTTTCGGACACCCAGCGGGGTATGGCTACACCTTC. This codes for CASSVVFGHPAGYGYTF.

The chain couples TRBV6-6 to TRBJ2-1; TRBD1 might be the D (6 bases). The CDR3 is 16 amino acids. In germline, CDR1 is MNHNY, CDR2 SVGAGI (reference sequence). Trimming stripped 2 bases from V and 4 bases from J, with 15 bases between. The CDR3 DNA reads as TGTGCCAGCAGTTACCCCGGACAGAGTCTTTACAATGAGCAGTTCTTC. This encodes CASSYPGQSLYNEQFF.

This clone occurred once. The rearrangement links TRBV5-1 to TRBJ2-3, with TRBD2 identical over 10 bases. The CDR3 is made up of 15 amino acids. The V gene's germline CDR1 is SGHRS and CDR2 YFSETQ. V lost 1 base and J lost 7; bases outside the gene matches: 6. The DNA for the CDR3 is TGCGCCAGCAGCTTGTTGCTAGCGGGAGAAAATACGCAGTATTTT. Translating gives CASSLLLAGENTQYF.

The chain combines TRBV29-1 with TRBJ2-7; possibly TRBD1 for D (5 bases). Trimming shortened V by 4 bases and J by 2 bases, and 12 bases separated the two germline ends. The germline gives CDR1 SQVTM, CDR2 ANQGSEA. The CDR3 runs to 13 residues. The CDR3 protein is CSVVSQGAYEQYF. The CDR3 bases are TGCAGCGTTGTATCGCAGGGTGCCTACGAGCAGTACTTC.

J is TRBJ2-2 and V is TRBV7-8; 11 bases are shared with TRBD2. Germline CDR1 reads SGHVS; CDR2 reads FQNEAQ. V trimming: 5 bases; J trimming: 5 bases; junction bases outside the gene matches: 7. The CDR3 is made up of 16 amino acids. CDR3 DNA: TGTGCCAGCAGCATAATAGCGGGAGGGCGAACCGGGGAGCTGTTTTTT. Protein product: CASSIIAGGRTGELFF. Full variable domain (outside the CDR3, taken from reference TRBV7-8 and TRBJ2-2): GAGVSQSPRYKVAKRGQDVALRCDPISGHVSLFWYQQALGQGPEFLTYFQNEAQLDKSGLPSDRFFAERPEGSVSTLKIQRTQQEDSAVYLCASSIIAGGRTGELFFGEGSRLTVL.

The chain has TRBV27 and TRBJ2-7; the match to TRBD1 covers 7 bases. Germline loops: CDR1 MNHEY, CDR2 SMNVEV (reference sequence). The CDR3 has 15 residues. V trimming: 5 bases; J trimming: 4 bases; junction bases outside the gene matches: 11. The CDR3 DNA reads TGTGCCAGCAGTCTAGAAGGGGGCTCGGGATACGAGCAGTACTTC. This encodes CASSLEGGSGYEQYF.

This clone has just one count. This chain connects TRBV2 to TRBJ2-7, with D perhaps TRBD1 (6 bases). Germline lookup yields CDR1 SNHLY and CDR2 FYNNEI. The CDR3 is 13 amino acids. The V end lost 6 bases, the J end lost 3 bases, and 12 bases lay between the germline ends. This chain's CDR3 is CASRYREVYEQYF. CDR3 in DNA: TGTGCCAGCAGATACAGGGAAGTCTACGAGCAGTACTTC.